Listed below are T cell receptor beta chains from one sample, sequenced in a study of T cells expressing NK-cell markers. Using the 5' RACE reads, TCRdb records one entry per CDR3 protein without DNA. This sample's table reports roughly 150,000 distinct CDR3 sequences. Sequencing was performed on blood T cells: a sorted CD56 or NKG2C T cell subset, CD4+ or CD8+ T cells, or bulk PBMC T cells (not recorded which). The receptors here all came from a woman between 18 and 70 years old in good health. CDR3s include the opening cysteine and the closing phenylalanine or tryptophan. Fields, in order: J gene, V gene, CDR3 protein.

>TRBJ1-2|TRBV6-2/TRBV6-3
CASSYSGSYGYTF
>TRBJ2-7|TRBV10-2
CASSEFGSVGYEQYF
>TRBJ2-1|TRBV7-6
CASSLGIQHDEQFF
>TRBJ2-1|TRBV20-1
CSANPGTNYNEQFF
>TRBJ2-1|TRBV6-1
CASGLAGGPFNPGDEQFF
>TRBJ2-1|TRBV7-7
CASSLSLAGGNNEQFF
>TRBJ2-1|TRBV6-1
CASKVGLAGGEQFF
>TRBJ2-7|TRBV5-1
CASSLWGARDEQYF
>TRBJ1-5|TRBV15
CATSRGRWGPQHF
>TRBJ1-1|TRBV7-2
CASSLEDRWAEAFF
>TRBJ2-3|TRBV15
CATGRERGTDTQYF
>TRBJ1-5|TRBV15
CATSSGDRDGQPQHF
>TRBJ2-1|TRBV20-1
CSARVVSGNYEQFF
>TRBJ2-5|TRBV7-9
CASSLAAGGPETQYF
>TRBJ1-6|TRBV6-1
CASSGYGTLNSPLHF
>TRBJ2-7|TRBV5-1
CASSFSGSYEQYF
>TRBJ1-4|TRBV20-1
CSARELTGINEKLFF
>TRBJ2-2|TRBV6-5
CASSLGLAGGSNTGELFF
>TRBJ2-4|TRBV7-2
CASSPQGGPGDIQYF
>TRBJ1-1|TRBV5-1
CASSGGVPATEAFF
>TRBJ2-2|TRBV30
CAWDSGTGLLGELFF
>TRBJ1-1|TRBV18
CASSSPGQAGSAFF
>TRBJ1-6|TRBV7-2
CASRPPSSYNSPLHF
>TRBJ2-1|TRBV2
CASRGLLAGVGNEQFF
>TRBJ1-1|TRBV24-1
CATSEDTVNTEAFF
>TRBJ2-3|TRBV12-3/TRBV12-4
CASRQGALGTDTQYF
>TRBJ2-3|TRBV6-1
CASSRARGGNTDTQYF
>TRBJ2-3|TRBV5-1
CASSNREPYTQYF
>TRBJ2-4|TRBV20-1
CSAQKEGGLGLGIQYF
>TRBJ2-4|TRBV28
CASSPSPSGSQPVAKNIQYF
>TRBJ2-7|TRBV24-1
CATSDPRGQPYEQYF
>TRBJ2-5|TRBV2
CASSSRPARGGETQYF
>TRBJ2-1|TRBV20-1
CSARDPRAGTSGGTMYNEQFF
>TRBJ1-1|TRBV7-3
CASSSGGRGEAFF
>TRBJ2-1|TRBV2
CASGGQRTDNEQFF
>TRBJ2-7|TRBV12-3/TRBV12-4
CASSLGNVGAGDEQYF
>TRBJ2-7|TRBV7-2
CASSLGVATAYEQYF
>TRBJ1-5|TRBV6-5
CASIRDEDQPQHF
>TRBJ2-3|TRBV5-1
CASRVSGGVTDTQYF
>TRBJ1-1|TRBV20-1
CSAILTGVNTEAFF
>TRBJ2-3|TRBV20-1
CSARDRRDRFTDTQYF
>TRBJ2-7|TRBV20-1
CSAREVATFYEQYF
>TRBJ2-3|TRBV21-1
CASNAGGGDTQYF
>TRBJ2-1|TRBV7-3
CASSRDRTTDEQFF
>TRBJ2-7|TRBV7-9
CASSLALASGEQYF
>TRBJ2-7|TRBV7-9
CASSPGRAGGYEQYF
>TRBJ1-3|TRBV6-9
CASSYLSRSGNTIYF
>TRBJ2-3|TRBV5-1
CASSLATGGSDTQYF
>TRBJ2-5|TRBV5-1
CASSLSAVGETQYF
>TRBJ2-1|TRBV15
CATSRSRESPNNEQFF
>TRBJ2-3|TRBV3-1
CASSQDKLGTDTQYF
>TRBJ2-2|TRBV15
CATSPQGAGTGELFF
>TRBJ2-2|TRBV5-6
CASSFADKLTGELFF
>TRBJ1-4|TRBV24-1
CATSDGTGFATNEKLFF
>TRBJ1-1|TRBV18
CASSLQLQNTEAFF
>TRBJ2-1|TRBV19
CATKTSVEQFF
>TRBJ1-4|TRBV12-3/TRBV12-4
CASSPPVGGTNEKLFF
>TRBJ2-7|TRBV6-2/TRBV6-3
CASSSTDGRIYYEQYF